This paragraph covers one T cell receptor (beta chain) sequence. Its antigen is currently unknown. V trimming: 1 base; J trimming: 4 bases; junction bases outside the gene matches: 4. The CDR3 totals 16 residues. The germline V gene has CDR1 GTSNPN and CDR2 SVGIG (reference sequence). The sample originates from a study of OX40 agonist ivuxolimab in advanced cancers. Across the study: Ivuxolimab is an agonistic anti-OX40 (CD134) antibody, and patients were treated with it. Hepatocellular carcinoma, melanoma, renal cell or head and neck cancer affected the dose-escalation patients. A mean age of around 66 years, range about 20 to 79, was recorded, and 80% to 90% were male.

TCRdb keeps only in-frame clones here, not all; method: immunoSEQ multiplex PCR. The table includes over 20,000 clones, over 70% detected once. Study findings and constraints: Partial responders dosed at 0.1-3.0 mg/kg displayed clonal expansion ranking among the lowest.

V usage is TRBV30 and J usage is TRBJ2-3; 14 bases agree with TRBD2. The receptor's source is an adult with an advanced solid tumor such as melanoma, head and neck, liver or kidney cancer. The input for sequencing was CD4+ or CD8+ T cells sorted from blood, taken in a trial of the OX40 agonist ivuxolimab. CDR3 region: CAWSATSGGAPDTQYF. The CDR3 nucleotides are TGTGCCTGGAGTGCGACTAGCGGGGGGGCCCCAGATACGCAGTATTTT.